These 11 T cell receptor beta chains share one sample of origin, sequenced in a study of beta chain features in type 1 diabetes. As every portion of the isolated RNA was reverse transcribed, the sequencing read expressed TCRB transcripts. Sequencing was performed with immunoSEQ multiplex PCR; in TCRdb, only in-frame clones are kept and a portion is missing. The table includes 60,000 or so clones, about 61% detected once. The sample comprised Tregs from blood. The receptors here all came from a woman between 18 and 29 years old in good health.

The chain links TRBV4-3 to TRBJ2-4, with TRBD2 identical over 14 bases. There are 18 residues in the CDR3. Trimming removed 4 bases from V and 0 bases from J; junction bases left unmatched: 5. CDR1 is LGHNA and CDR2 is YSLEER in the germline V gene. The chain's CDR3 is CASSRGLAGGLAKNIQYF. CDR3 sequence (DNA): TGCGCCAGCAGCCGTGGACTAGCGGGGGGTTTAGCCAAAAACATTCAGTACTTC.

In this sample, this clone turned up a few times. The chain joins TRBV7-9 to TRBJ1-5, with D unresolved. CDR1 is SEHNR, CDR2 FQNEAQ, per germline (reference sequence). The CDR3 is made up of 14 amino acids. V was shortened by 1 base and J by 4 bases, with 8 bases between the two germline ends. Written as DNA, the CDR3 is TGTGCCAGCAGCTTAGAAACGGGAAATCAGCCCCAGCATTTT. Translated: CASSLETGNQPQHF.

The CDR3 loop reads CASSPGQTDTQYF. CDR3 coding DNA: TGCGCCAGCAGCCCCGGACAGACAGATACGCAGTATTTT. The J gene is TRBJ2-3, the V gene TRBV5-1; possible D gene TRBD1, 6 bases. Trimming left V 4 bases short and J 3 bases short, with 9 bases between. CDR1 is SGHRS and CDR2 is YFSETQ in the germline V gene. The CDR3 totals 13 residues.

The chain couples TRBV5-1 to TRBJ2-7; TRBD2 is a possible D gene (6 bases). CDR3 length: 13 residues. V lost 4 bases, J lost 4 bases, and 12 bases lay in between. Looked up from germline, CDR1 is SGHRS and CDR2 is YFSETQ. The CDR3 DNA reads TGCGCCAGCAGCGCTACCCGGGGGTACGAGCAGTACTTC. The encoded protein is CASSATRGYEQYF.

The rearrangement joins TRBV4-2 to TRBJ2-3; TRBD2 agrees at 7 bases. V lost 2 bases and J lost 5; bases outside the gene matches: 4. This CDR3 is built from 14 residues. From germline, CDR1 is LGHNA and CDR2 YNFKEQ. CDR3 region: CASSQPRGGDTQYF. CDR3 nucleotides: TGTGCCAGCAGCCAACCACGCGGGGGAGATACGCAGTATTTT.

CDR3 nucleotides: TGTGCCAGCAGTTTAAGAGGTGACTATGGCTACACCTTC. Its translation is CASSLRGDYGYTF. This chain uses TRBV27 with TRBJ1-2, with D hard to call. The V gene's germline CDR1 is MNHEY and CDR2 SMNVEV (reference sequence). Trimming cost V 2 bases and J 3 bases, with 7 bases left between them. The CDR3 length is 13 residues.

The V gene is TRBV6-6, the J gene TRBJ2-7; tentative D call: TRBD2 (5 bases). Trimming took 8 bases from V and 5 from J, leaving 16 bases between them. The CDR3 runs to 13 residues. Germline CDR1 and CDR2: MNHNY and SVGAGI (reference sequence). The CDR3 DNA follows: TGTGCCAGCCGGCCCCCTTTGAGGGACGAGCAGTACTTC. Amino acid sequence: CASRPPLRDEQYF.

This clone turned up a few times. The chain links TRBV13 to TRBJ2-7; 10 positions match TRBD2. The ends lost 0 bases at V and 1 base at J; junction bases unmatched: 3. CDR1 and CDR2 (germline): PRHDT, FYEKMQ (reference sequence). This CDR3 is 16 amino acids long. CDR3 sequence (DNA): TGTGCCAGCAGCTTAGGGGGACTAGCGCTATCCTACGAGCAGTACTTC. Translating gives CASSLGGLALSYEQYF.

The rearrangement uses TRBV4-2 and TRBJ2-7; 7 nucleotides match TRBD2. Losses at the gene ends were 3 bases for V and 2 bases for J; bases not matched to a gene: 4. The CDR3 contains 14 residues. CDR1 is LGHNA, CDR2 YNFKEQ, per germline. The CDR3: CASSQSGTTYEQYF. The CDR3 bases are TGTGCCAGCAGCCAGTCCGGGACTACCTACGAGCAGTACTTC.

V and J are TRBV14 and TRBJ1-1, with TRBD1 matching 7 bases. V shed 1 base, J shed 1 base, and the junction held 15 bases outside the gene matches. This CDR3 is built from 19 residues. Germline V CDR1 and CDR2: SGHDN, FVKESK. The CDR3 loop reads CASSQVNHRRTGWNTEAFF. CDR3 bases: TGTGCCAGCAGCCAAGTAAATCATCGCCGGACAGGATGGAACACTGAAGCTTTCTTT.

There are a few counts of this clone. This sequence joins TRBV12-5 and TRBJ2-3; 9 bases fit TRBD2. This CDR3 has 14 residues. Germline V gene data show CDR1 as LGHNT and CDR2 as FRNRAP. Trimming took 5 bases from V and 2 from J; bases not matched to a gene: 2. The CDR3 loop reads CASGLAGITDTQYF. The CDR3 DNA follows: TGTGCTAGTGGTCTAGCGGGGATCACAGATACGCAGTATTTT.